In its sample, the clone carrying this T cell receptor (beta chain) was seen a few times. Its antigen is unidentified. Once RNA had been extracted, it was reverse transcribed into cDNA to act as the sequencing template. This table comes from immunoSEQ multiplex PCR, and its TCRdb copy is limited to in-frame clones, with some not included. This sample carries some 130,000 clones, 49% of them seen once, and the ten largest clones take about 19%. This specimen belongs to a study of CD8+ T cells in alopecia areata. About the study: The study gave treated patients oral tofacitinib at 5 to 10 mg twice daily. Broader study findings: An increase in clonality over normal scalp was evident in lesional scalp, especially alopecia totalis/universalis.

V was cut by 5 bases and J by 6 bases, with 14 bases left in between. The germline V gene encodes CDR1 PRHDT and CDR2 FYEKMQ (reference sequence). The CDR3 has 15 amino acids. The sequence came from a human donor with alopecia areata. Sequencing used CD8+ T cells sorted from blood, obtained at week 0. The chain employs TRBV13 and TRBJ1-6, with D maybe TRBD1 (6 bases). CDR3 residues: CASSQIGQINSPLHF. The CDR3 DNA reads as TGTGCCAGCAGCCAGATTGGACAGATTAATTCACCCCTCCACTTT.